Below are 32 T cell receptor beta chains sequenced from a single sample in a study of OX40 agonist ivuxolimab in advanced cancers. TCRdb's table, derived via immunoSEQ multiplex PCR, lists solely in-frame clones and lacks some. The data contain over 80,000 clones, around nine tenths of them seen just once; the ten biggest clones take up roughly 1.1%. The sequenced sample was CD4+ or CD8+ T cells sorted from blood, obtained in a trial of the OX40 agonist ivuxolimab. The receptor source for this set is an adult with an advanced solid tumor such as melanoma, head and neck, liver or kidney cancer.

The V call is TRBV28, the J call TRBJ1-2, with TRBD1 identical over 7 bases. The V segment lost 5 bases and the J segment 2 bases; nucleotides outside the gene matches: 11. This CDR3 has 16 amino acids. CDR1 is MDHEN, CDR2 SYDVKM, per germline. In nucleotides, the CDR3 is TGTGCCAGCAGTGGGCCCCCGGGGACAGCAAACTATGGCTACACCTTC. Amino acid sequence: CASSGPPGTANYGYTF.

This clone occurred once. CDR3 sequence reads: CASSYSGTATNEKLFF. In nucleotides, the CDR3 is TGTGCCAGCAGTTACTCGGGGACCGCAACTAATGAAAAACTGTTTTTT. The chain recombines TRBV6-5 with TRBJ1-4, with a weak D call TRBD1 (5 bases). Trimming removed 0 bases at V and 0 bases at J, with 8 bases between. This CDR3 is built from 16 residues. Germline V gene data show CDR1 as MNHEY and CDR2 as SVGAGI.

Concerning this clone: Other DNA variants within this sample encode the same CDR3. In DNA form, the CDR3 reads TGTGCCAGCAGTCCTAGACTAGCGGGTTCTTACGAGCAGTACTTC. It codes for CASSPRLAGSYEQYF. J is TRBJ2-7 and V is TRBV28; TRBD2 agrees at 10 bases. The ends lost 5 bases at V and 4 bases at J; junction bases unmatched: 8. The CDR3 runs 15 residues. Germline V gives CDR1 MDHEN, CDR2 SYDVKM.

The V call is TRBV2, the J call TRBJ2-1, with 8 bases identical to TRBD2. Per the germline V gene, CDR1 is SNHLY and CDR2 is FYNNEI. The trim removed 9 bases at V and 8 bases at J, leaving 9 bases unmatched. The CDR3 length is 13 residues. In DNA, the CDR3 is TGTGCCAGAACTAGCGGAGCAAGGGATGAGCAGTTCTTC. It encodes CARTSGARDEQFF.

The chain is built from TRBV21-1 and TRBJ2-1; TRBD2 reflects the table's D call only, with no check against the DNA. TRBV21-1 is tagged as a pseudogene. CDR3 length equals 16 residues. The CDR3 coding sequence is TGTGCCAGCCGGTCCGAGCGGGAGCAACCCTACAATGAGCAGTTCTTC. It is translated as CASRSEREQPYNEQFF.

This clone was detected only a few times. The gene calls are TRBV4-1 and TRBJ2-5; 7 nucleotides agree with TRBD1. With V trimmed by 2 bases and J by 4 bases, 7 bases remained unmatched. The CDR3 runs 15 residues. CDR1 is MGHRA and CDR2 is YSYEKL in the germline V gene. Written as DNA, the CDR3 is TGCGCCAGCAGCCAACCCGACAGGGAAGGAGAGACCCAGTACTTC. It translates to CASSQPDREGETQYF.

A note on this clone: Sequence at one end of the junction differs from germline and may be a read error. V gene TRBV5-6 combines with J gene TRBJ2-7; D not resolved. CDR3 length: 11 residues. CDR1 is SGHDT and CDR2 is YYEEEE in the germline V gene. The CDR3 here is CANSSAREQYF. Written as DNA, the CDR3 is TGTGCCAACAGCAGTGCCCGCGAGCAGTACTTC.

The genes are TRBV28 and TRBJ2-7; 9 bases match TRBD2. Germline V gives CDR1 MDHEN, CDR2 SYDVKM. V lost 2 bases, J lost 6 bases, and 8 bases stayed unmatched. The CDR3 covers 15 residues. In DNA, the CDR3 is TGTGCCAGCAGTTTAAGCCTAGCGGGGCTAAGCGAGCAGTACTTC. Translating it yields CASSLSLAGLSEQYF.

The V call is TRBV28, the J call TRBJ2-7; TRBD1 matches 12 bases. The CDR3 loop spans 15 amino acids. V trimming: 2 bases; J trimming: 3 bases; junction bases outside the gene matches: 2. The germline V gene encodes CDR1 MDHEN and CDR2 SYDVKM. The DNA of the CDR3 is TGTGCCAGCAGTTTAGGGACAGGGGGCGTCTACGAGCAGTACTTC. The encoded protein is CASSLGTGGVYEQYF.

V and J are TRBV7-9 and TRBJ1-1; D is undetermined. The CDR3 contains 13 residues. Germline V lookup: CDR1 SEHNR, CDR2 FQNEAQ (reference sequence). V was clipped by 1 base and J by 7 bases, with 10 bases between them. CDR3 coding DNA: TGTGCCAGCAGCTTAGGAAGGCGCGATGAAGCTTTCTTT. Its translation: CASSLGRRDEAFF.

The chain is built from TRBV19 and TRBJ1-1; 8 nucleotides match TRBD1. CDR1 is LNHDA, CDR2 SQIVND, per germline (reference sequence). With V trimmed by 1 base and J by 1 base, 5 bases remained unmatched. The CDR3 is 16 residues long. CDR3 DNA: TGTGCCAGTAGTATAGGACCTCAGGGGGCGAACACTGAAGCTTTCTTT. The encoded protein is CASSIGPQGANTEAFF.

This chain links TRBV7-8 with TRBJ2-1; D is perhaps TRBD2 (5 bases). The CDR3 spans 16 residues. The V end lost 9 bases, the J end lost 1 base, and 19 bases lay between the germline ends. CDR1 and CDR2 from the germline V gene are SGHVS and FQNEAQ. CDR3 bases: TGTGCCAGTCTTCGGGGTGGAGCGGAATCCTACAATGAGCAGTTCTTC. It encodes CASLRGGAESYNEQFF.

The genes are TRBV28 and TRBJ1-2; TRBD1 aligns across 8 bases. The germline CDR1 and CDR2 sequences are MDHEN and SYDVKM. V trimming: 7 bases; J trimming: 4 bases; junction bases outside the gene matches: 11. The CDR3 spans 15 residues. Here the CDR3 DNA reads TGTGCCAGCACCTCCCGGGCAGGGGGCCTCTATGGCTACACCTTC. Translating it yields CASTSRAGGLYGYTF.

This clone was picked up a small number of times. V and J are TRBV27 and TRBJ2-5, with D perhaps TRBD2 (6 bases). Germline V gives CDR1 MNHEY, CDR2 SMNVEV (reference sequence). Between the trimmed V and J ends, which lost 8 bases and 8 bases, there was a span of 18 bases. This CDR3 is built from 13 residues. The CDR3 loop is CASARRAAGTQYF. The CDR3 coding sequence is TGTGCCAGCGCTAGGAGGGCGGCTGGCACCCAGTACTTC.

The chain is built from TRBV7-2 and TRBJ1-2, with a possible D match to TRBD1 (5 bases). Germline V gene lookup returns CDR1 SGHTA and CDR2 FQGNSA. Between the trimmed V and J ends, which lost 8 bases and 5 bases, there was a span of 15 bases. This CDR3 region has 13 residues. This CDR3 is CASRDLREYGYTF. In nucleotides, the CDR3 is TGTGCCAGCCGAGACCTCAGGGAGTATGGCTACACCTTC.

The CDR3, as DNA: TGTGCCAGCAGCTCAGAGGGACTAGCTTGGGAGACCCAGTACTTC. Its protein product is CASSSEGLAWETQYF. V is TRBV11-3 and J is TRBJ2-5, with 9 bases aligning to TRBD2. This CDR3 is 15 amino acids long. Germline V CDR1 and CDR2: SGHNT, YENEEA. After removal of 4 bases from V and 5 bases from J, the junction contained 8 bases not matched to a gene.

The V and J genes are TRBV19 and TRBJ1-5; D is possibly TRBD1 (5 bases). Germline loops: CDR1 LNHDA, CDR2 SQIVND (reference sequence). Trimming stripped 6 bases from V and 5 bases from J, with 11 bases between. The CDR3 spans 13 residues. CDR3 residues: CASSPPGDQPQHF. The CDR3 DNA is TGTGCCAGTAGCCCCCCGGGGGATCAGCCCCAGCATTTT.

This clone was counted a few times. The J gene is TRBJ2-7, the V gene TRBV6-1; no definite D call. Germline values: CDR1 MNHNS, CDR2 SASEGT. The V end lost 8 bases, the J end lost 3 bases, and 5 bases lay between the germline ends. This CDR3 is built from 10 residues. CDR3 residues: CASSNYEQYF. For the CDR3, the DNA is TGTGCCAGCTCAAACTACGAGCAGTACTTC.

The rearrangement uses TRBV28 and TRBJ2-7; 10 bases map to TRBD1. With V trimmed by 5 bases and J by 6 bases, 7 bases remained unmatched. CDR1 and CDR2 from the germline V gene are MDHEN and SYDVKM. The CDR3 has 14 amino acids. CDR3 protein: CASSNPGQGSEQYF. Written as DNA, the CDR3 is TGTGCCAGCAGTAATCCGGGACAGGGGTCCGAGCAGTACTTC.

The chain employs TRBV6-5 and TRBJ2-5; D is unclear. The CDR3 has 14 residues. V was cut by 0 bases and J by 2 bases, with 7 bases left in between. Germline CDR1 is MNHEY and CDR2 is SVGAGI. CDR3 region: CASSYSSIQETQYF. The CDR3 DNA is TGTGCCAGCAGTTACTCGTCTATACAAGAGACCCAGTACTTC.

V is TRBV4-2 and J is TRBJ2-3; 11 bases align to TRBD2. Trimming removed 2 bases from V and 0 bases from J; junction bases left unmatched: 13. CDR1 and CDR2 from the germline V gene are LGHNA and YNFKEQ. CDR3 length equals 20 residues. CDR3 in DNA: TGTGCCAGCAGCCAACGGACTAGCGGGCCACCTATCGCTAGCACAGATACGCAGTATTTT. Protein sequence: CASSQRTSGPPIASTDTQYF.

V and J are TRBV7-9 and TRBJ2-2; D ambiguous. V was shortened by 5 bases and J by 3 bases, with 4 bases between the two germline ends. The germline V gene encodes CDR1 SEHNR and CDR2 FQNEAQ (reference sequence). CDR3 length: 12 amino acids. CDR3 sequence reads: CASSPDTGELFF. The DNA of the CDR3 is TGTGCCAGCAGCCCCGACACCGGGGAGCTGTTTTTT.

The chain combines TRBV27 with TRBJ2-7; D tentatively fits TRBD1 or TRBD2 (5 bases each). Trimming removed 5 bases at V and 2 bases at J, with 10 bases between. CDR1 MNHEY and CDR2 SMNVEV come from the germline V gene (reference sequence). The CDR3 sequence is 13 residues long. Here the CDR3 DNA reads TGTGCCAGCAGTAGGGACGGACCCTACGAGCAGTACTTC. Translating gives CASSRDGPYEQYF.

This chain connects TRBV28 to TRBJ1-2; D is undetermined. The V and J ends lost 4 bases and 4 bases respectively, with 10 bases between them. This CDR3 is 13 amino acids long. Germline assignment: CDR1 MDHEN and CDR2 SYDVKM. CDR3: CASSSVVVYGYTF. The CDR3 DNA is TGTGCCAGCAGTTCCGTGGTAGTCTATGGCTACACCTTC.

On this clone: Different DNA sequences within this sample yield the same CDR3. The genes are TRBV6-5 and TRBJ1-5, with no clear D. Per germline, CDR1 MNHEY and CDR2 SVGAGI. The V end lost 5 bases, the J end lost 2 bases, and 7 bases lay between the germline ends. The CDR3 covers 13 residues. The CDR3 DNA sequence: TGTGCCAGCAGTCCGGGTGGCAATCAGCCCCAGCATTTT. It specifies CASSPGGNQPQHF.

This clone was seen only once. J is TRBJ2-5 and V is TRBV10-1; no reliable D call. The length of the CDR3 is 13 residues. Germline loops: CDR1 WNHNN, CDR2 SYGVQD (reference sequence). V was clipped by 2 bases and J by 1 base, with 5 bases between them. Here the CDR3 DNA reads TGCGCCAGCAGTGAGGGACCCCAAGAGACCCAGTACTTC. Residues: CASSEGPQETQYF.

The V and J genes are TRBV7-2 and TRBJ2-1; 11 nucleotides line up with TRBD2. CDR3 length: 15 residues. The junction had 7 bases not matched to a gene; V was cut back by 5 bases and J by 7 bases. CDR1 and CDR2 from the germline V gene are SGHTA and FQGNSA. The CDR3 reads CASSQTSGSLNEQFF. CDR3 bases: TGTGCCAGCAGCCAAACTAGCGGGAGTTTGAATGAGCAGTTCTTC.

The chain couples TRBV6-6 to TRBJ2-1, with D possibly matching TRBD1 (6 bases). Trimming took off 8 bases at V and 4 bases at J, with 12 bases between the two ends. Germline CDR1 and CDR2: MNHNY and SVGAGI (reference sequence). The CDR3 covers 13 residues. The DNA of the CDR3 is TGTGCCAGCCACGAGGGACAATACAATGAGCAGTTCTTC. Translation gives CASHEGQYNEQFF.

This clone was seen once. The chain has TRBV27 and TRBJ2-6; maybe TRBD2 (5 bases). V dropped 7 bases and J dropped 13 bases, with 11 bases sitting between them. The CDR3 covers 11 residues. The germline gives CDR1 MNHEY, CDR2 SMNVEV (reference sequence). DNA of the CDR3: TGTGCCAGCAAACGGGGTACAGTCCTGACTTTC. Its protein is CASKRGTVLTF.

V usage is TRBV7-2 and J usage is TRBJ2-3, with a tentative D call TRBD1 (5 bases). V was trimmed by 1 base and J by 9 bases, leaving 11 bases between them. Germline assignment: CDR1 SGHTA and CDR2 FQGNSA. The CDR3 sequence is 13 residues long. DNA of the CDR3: TGTGCCAGCAGCTTAGAGAGTCGGACAACGCAGTATTTT. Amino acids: CASSLESRTTQYF.

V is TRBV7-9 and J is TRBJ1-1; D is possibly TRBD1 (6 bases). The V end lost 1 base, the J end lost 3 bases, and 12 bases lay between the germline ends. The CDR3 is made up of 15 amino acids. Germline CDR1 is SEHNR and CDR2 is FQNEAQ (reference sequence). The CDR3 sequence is CASSLDPGVHTEAFF. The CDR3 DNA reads TGTGCCAGCAGCTTAGACCCAGGGGTCCACACTGAAGCTTTCTTT.

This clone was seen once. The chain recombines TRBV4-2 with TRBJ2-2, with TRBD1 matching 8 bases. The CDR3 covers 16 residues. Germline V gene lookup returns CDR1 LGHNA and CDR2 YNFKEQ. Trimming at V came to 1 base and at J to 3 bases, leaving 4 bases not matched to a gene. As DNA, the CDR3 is TGTGCCAGCAGCCAAGGTGGACAGGGCTACACCGGGGAGCTGTTTTTT. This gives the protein CASSQGGQGYTGELFF.